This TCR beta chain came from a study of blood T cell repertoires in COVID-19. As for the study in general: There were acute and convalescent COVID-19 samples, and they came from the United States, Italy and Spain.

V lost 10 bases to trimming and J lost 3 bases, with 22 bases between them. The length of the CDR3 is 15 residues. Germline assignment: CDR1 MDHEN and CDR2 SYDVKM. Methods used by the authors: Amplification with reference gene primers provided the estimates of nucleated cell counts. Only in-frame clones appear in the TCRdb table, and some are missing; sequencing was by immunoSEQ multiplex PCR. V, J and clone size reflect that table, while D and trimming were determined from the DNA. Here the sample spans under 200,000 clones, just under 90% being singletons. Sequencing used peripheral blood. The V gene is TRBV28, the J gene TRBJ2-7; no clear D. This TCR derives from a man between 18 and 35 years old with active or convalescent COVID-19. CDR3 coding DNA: TGTGCCACCAAACAGACCGAGTTGGGTCTCTACGAGCAGTACGTC. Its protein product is CATKQTELGLYEQYV.